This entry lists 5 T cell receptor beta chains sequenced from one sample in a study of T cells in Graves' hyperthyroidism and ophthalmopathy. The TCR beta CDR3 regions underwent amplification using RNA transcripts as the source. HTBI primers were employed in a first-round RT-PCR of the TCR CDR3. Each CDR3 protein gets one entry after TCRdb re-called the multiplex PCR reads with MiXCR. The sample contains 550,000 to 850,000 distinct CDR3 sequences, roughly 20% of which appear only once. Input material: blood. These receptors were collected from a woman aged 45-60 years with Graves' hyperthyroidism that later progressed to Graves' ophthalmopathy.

The CDR3 is CASSLDGSQGAYGYGYTF. The CDR3 DNA reads TGTGCCAGCAGTTTAGATGGGTCTCAGGGGGCTTACGGCTATGGCTACACCTTC. This sequence joins TRBV12-3 or TRBV12-4 and TRBJ1-2; 8 bases are shared with TRBD1. The V segment lost 1 base and the J segment 4 bases; nucleotides outside the gene matches: 14. This CDR3 has 18 residues.

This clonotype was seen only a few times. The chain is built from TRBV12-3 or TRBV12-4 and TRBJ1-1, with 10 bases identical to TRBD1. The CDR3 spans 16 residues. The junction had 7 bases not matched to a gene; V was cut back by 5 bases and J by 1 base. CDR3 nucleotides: TGTGCCAGCAGTCTCGACCGGACAGGGGGGAACACTGAAGCTTTCTTT. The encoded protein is CASSLDRTGGNTEAFF.

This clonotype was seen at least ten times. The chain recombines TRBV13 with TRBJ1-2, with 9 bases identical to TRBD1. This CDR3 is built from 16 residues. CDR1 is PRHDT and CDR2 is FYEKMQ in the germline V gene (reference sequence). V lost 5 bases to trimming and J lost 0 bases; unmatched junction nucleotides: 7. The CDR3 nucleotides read TGTGCCAGCAGCACGGGACAGGGAACCTCTAACTATGGCTACACCTTC. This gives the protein CASSTGQGTSNYGYTF.

CDR3 in DNA: TGTGCCACCAGTGCATCCGGTAGACACTTTCCTCCCTACGAGCAGTACTTC. This gives the protein CATSASGRHFPPYEQYF. This rearrangement joins TRBV24-1 to TRBJ2-7; D gene uncertain. Trimming took 5 bases from V and 2 from J, leaving 21 bases between them. Germline loops: CDR1 KGHDR, CDR2 SFDVKD. This CDR3 is built from 17 residues.

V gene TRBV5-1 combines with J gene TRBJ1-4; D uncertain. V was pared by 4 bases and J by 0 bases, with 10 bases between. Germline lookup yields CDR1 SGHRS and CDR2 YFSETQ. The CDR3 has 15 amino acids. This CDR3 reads CASSTSEATNEKLFF. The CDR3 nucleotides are TGCGCCAGCAGCACATCAGAAGCAACTAATGAAAAACTGTTTTTT.